The 4 T cell receptor beta chains reported below all come from one sample, sequenced in a study of T cells in localized non-small cell lung cancer (TCRdb year 2020). Libraries were built with the immunoSEQ multiplex PCR assay. Here the immuneACCESS table is served through TCRdb, limited to in-frame sequences with V and J called. Missing clones are a known gap in these copies; in checked studies unresolved V genes cover under half, and the rest lacks a known reason. The sample table lists about 40,000 clones, around 86% of them with a count of one. Less than 9.5% of the sample rests with the top ten. The starting material was peripheral blood mononuclear cells, obtained before any cancer treatment. The receptor source for this set is a male donor aged 60 or over with stage II lung adenocarcinoma.

The CDR3 region is CASSQVIMENTEAFF. In DNA form, the CDR3 reads TGCGCCAGCAGCCAAGTAATCATGGAGAACACTGAAGCTTTCTTT. The J gene is TRBJ1-1, the V gene TRBV4-3; D gene ambiguous. Looked up from germline, CDR1 is LGHNA and CDR2 is YSLEER. The length of the CDR3 is 15 residues. Trimming shortened V by 1 base and J by 1 base, and 10 bases separated the two germline ends.

The chain couples TRBV27 to TRBJ2-1; the D is unclear. The CDR3 spans 13 residues. Per germline, CDR1 MNHEY and CDR2 SMNVEV (reference sequence). V lost 6 bases to trimming and J lost 5 bases, with 11 bases between them. The CDR3 DNA reads as TGTGCCAGCAGCAGAGGAGTTGACAATGAGCAGTTCTTC. Encoded protein: CASSRGVDNEQFF.

The V call is TRBV19, the J call TRBJ1-6; tentatively, D is TRBD1 (5 bases). The V gene lost 7 bases and the J gene lost 6 bases, with 10 bases spanning the gap. This CDR3 region has 13 residues. Germline values: CDR1 LNHDA, CDR2 SQIVND (reference sequence). This chain's CDR3 is CASNRRGNSPLHF. The CDR3 DNA reads as TGTGCCAGTAACCGAAGGGGTAATTCACCCCTCCACTTT. The whole variable domain, remainder taken from reference TRBV19 and TRBJ1-6, is DGGITQSPKYLFRKEGQNVTLSCEQNLNHDAMYWYRQDPGQGLRLIYYSQIVNDFQKGDIAEGYSVSREKKESFPLTVTSAQKNPTAFYLCASNRRGNSPLHFGNGTRLTVT.

Of note for this clone: Other DNA sequences of this sample code for an identical CDR3. The chain employs TRBV28 and TRBJ2-3; D call uncertain. CDR3 length: 12 amino acids. Trimming left V 4 bases short and J 6 bases short, with 8 bases between. Germline lookup yields CDR1 MDHEN and CDR2 SYDVKM. CDR3 in DNA: TGTGCCAGCAGTTCCCTTGGGGATACGCAGTATTTT. Its translation: CASSSLGDTQYF. The variable domain in full, with the rest retrieved from reference TRBV28 and TRBJ2-3, is DVKVTQSSRYLVKRTGEKVFLECVQDMDHENMFWYRQDPGLGLRLIYFSYDVKMKEKGDIPEGYSVSREKKERFSLILESASTNQTSMYLCASSSLGDTQYFGPGTRLTVL.